The present T cell receptor (beta chain) was sequenced within a study of OX40 agonist ivuxolimab in advanced cancers. About the research overall: Hepatocellular carcinoma, melanoma, renal cell or head and neck cancer occurred in dose-escalation patients.

Method: immunoSEQ multiplex PCR; TCRdb's copy keeps in-frame clones and lacks some. The table shows roughly 53,000 clones, with around 85% occurring only once. Blood got drawn at baseline, again on cycle 4 day 1, and then on cycle 7 day 1. The origin of this receptor is an adult with an advanced solid tumor such as melanoma, head and neck, liver or kidney cancer. The sequencing here drew on CD4+ or CD8+ T cells sorted from blood, taken in a trial of the OX40 agonist ivuxolimab.

CDR3 in amino acids: CASTPLDRGRQFF. The CDR3 bases are TGTGCCAGCACCCCCTTGGACAGGGGGCGTCAGTTCTTC. V is TRBV6-5 and J is TRBJ2-1; the match to TRBD1 covers 11 bases. CDR1 is MNHEY and CDR2 is SVGAGI in the germline V gene. J was trimmed by 13 bases and V by 7 bases; bases with no gene match: 9. The CDR3 contains 13 residues.